This T cell receptor (beta chain) came from a study of T cell responses to AZD1222 COVID-19 vaccine. Recipients boosted at about 4 weeks or about 12 weeks are pooled. Only in-frame clones appear in the TCRdb table, and some are missing; sequencing was by immunoSEQ multiplex PCR. The sample lists some 180,000 clones; roughly nine tenths were seen once. There are 15 residues in the CDR3. Trimming cost V 7 bases and J 1 base; bases outside gene matches: 9. Germline CDR1 MNHEY, CDR2 SVGEGT. This sequence originates from an adult who received the AZD1222 COVID-19 vaccine. The sample in question was peripheral blood, obtained 28 days after the second AZD1222 dose. The rearrangement uses TRBV6-2 or TRBV6-3 and TRBJ1-1; TRBD1 matches at 7 bases. CDR3 sequence: CASTPGGASNTEAFF. CDR3 DNA sequence: TGTGCCAGCACCCCAGGGGGGGCATCGAACACTGAAGCTTTCTTT.